This paragraph covers one T cell receptor beta chain sequence. As yet, its antigen is unknown. A single record per CDR3 protein comes from TCRdb applying MiXCR to the 5' RACE reads. The table has roughly 500,000 distinct CDR3 sequences, less than 20% seen once. These data come from a study of T cells after yellow fever vaccination. Study-wide results and limits: Most clones from primary vaccination resurfaced after the booster (approximately 95% CD4, around 89% CD8). Just a small share of clonotypes turned up in the CD4 compartment as well as the CD8 compartment.

This CDR3 has 15 residues. Germline-derived CDR1 and CDR2 are SGHTA and FQGNSA. Trimming pared 3 bases from V and 4 bases from J, leaving 12 bases between. Material: PBMCs, obtained 15 days after the yellow fever booster vaccination. The chain is built from TRBV7-2 and TRBJ2-2, with no clear D. The clonotype was recovered from a man in his thirties or forties who received the YFV17D yellow fever vaccine. This CDR3 is CASSFSEISTGELFF. CDR3 nucleotides: TGTGCCAGCAGCTTTTCGGAGATATCCACCGGGGAGCTGTTTTTT.